This note documents a single TCR beta chain sequence. Its antigen is unidentified. The sample originates from a study of cytomegalovirus exposure and HLA in healthy donors. Study in general: Among the 350 to 500 donors who were genotyped, about 80% fell in the genetic ancestry cluster that is associated with self-reported Caucasian donors. Findings of the study overall: TCR association rates varied by HLA locus in a later analysis, with DRB1 highest and HLA-C lowest. Several top significant clusters appeared, in a later analysis, to be linked to common viral pathogens. Among donors in an Asian-associated ancestry cluster, a later analysis reportedly found fewer N-insertions than the roughly 610-donor mean.

With 60 Vbeta and 13 Jbeta primers, the PCR was carried out. The assay was immunoSEQ multiplex PCR, and TCRdb's table has in-frame clones only and misses some. The table shows some 150,000 clones, with less than 80% occurring only once. Trimming took 4 bases from V and 5 from J; bases not matched to a gene: 12. In germline, CDR1 is SGHRS, CDR2 YFSETQ. The CDR3 length is 15 residues. Specimen: PBMCs. This receptor was taken from a man aged 50 or older in good health and CMV-seropositive. The rearrangement links TRBV5-1 to TRBJ2-7; 7 bases are shared with TRBD2. The CDR3 DNA follows: TGCGCCAGCAGCGCCAGAATAGTGGGGGGGGACGAGCAGTACTTC. Residues: CASSARIVGGDEQYF.